The rows below give T cell receptor beta chains drawn from one sample of a study of post-analysis software for immune sequencing data. One entry per CDR3 protein results from TCRdb running MiXCR on the PCR reads. Seen here are about 430,000 distinct CDR3 sequences, approximately 37% observed once, and the top ten hold approximately 7.6%. The source material was blood. These receptors were collected from a girl aged 2-15 years with multiple sclerosis. Both conserved end residues are part of each CDR3. The D gene is left open where the match is weak. The listing skips clone size in some rows; elsewhere it reads once, few, many or a size class.

d_call	clone_size	j_call	v_call	cdr3_nt	cdr3_aa
TRBD1	-	TRBJ1-2	TRBV4-1	TGCGCCAGCAGCCAAGGGACAGGGGAAAGTTGGGGCTACACCTTC	CASSQGTGESWGYTF
-	-	TRBJ2-3	TRBV9	TGTGCCAGCAGCCCCAGAGGGCCTAGTTCCGATACGCAGTATTTT	CASSPRGPSSDTQYF
-	-	TRBJ2-7	TRBV28	TGTGCCAGCAGTTTAAGGGCCGCGAACTCCTACGAGCAGTACTTC	CASSLRAANSYEQYF
-	few	TRBJ1-3	TRBV20-1	TGCAGTGCCCTCGGTACGAGAGGAAACACCATATATTTT	CSALGTRGNTIYF
-	-	TRBJ2-5	TRBV5-1	TGCGCCAGCAGCTTGGCCCCACAGAATCAAGAGACCCAGTACTTC	CASSLAPQNQETQYF
-	-	TRBJ2-3	TRBV6-1	TGTGCCAGCAGGGGGGACCGACGCGGTACGCAGTATTTT	CASRGDRRGTQYF
-	-	TRBJ2-3	TRBV6-5	TGTGCCGGCAGTTACGGAGAGACAGATACGCAGTATTTT	CAGSYGETDTQYF
-	few	TRBJ1-6	TRBV19	TGTGCCAGTAGTCCCGGGACGGCATATAATTCACCCCTCCACTTT	CASSPGTAYNSPLHF
-	few	TRBJ2-5	TRBV20-1	TGCAGTGGAACCGGGACTCACGGAGAGACCCAGTACTTC	CSGTGTHGETQYF
TRBD2	-	TRBJ2-3	TRBV5-1	TGCGCCAGCAGCATTCGTAACGGCGGGGGGGCCCCAGATACGCAGTATTTT	CASSIRNGGGAPDTQYF
-	-	TRBJ2-2	TRBV7-2	TGTGCCAGCAGCTTAGGGAGGAACACCGGGGAGCTGTTTTTT	CASSLGRNTGELFF
TRBD1	-	TRBJ1-5	TRBV10-3	TGTGCCATCAGTGAACCCGGGACAGGCAATCAGCCCCAGCATTTT	CAISEPGTGNQPQHF
-	-	TRBJ2-2	TRBV10-1	TGCGCCAGCAGTGAGATGCCCGGGGGCGGGGAGCTGTTTTTT	CASSEMPGGGELFF
TRBD1	-	TRBJ2-7	TRBV3-1	TGTGCCAGCAGCCAAGATGGAGACAGGGACAACGAGCAGTACTTC	CASSQDGDRDNEQYF
-	-	TRBJ2-7	TRBV20-1	TGCAGTGCTCGCCACCCAGGGGCAGGGACCTACGAGCAGTACTTC	CSARHPGAGTYEQYF
-	few	TRBJ2-7	TRBV20-1	TGCAGTGCTGCAGGGTCCTACGAGCAGTACTTC	CSAAGSYEQYF
-	once	TRBJ1-3	TRBV29-1	TGCAGCGTCATGGGGACACTATCTGGAAACACCATATATTTT	CSVMGTLSGNTIYF
-	few	TRBJ2-7	TRBV7-2	TGTGCCAGCAGCGAAAGAAGTTGGGCCGACGAGCAGTACTTC	CASSERSWADEQYF
TRBD2	-	TRBJ2-5	TRBV18	TGTGCCAGCTCACGTTGGACTAGCGGGAGGATAATGTACTTC	CASSRWTSGRIMYF
TRBD1	once	TRBJ1-2	TRBV10-3	TGTGCCATCAGTGAGGGAATGACAGGGGGTAGAGGGAACTATGGCTACACCTTC	CAISEGMTGGRGNYGYTF
TRBD2	few	TRBJ2-1	TRBV6-5	TGTGCCAGCAGTTATAGCCGGAGCGGGGGCTACAATGAGCAGTTCTTC	CASSYSRSGGYNEQFF
-	few	TRBJ2-7	TRBV7-3	TGTGCCAGCAGCTCCTCCGGGAGAATATCCTACGAGCAGTACTTC	CASSSSGRISYEQYF
-	-	TRBJ2-1	TRBV7-2	TGTGCCAGCAGCTGGCTAGCTAGCAATGAGCAGTTCTTC	CASSWLASNEQFF
TRBD2	once	TRBJ2-5	TRBV5-1	TGCGCCAGCAGCGGACTAGCGGGAGAGTGGTACCAAGAGACCCAGTACTTC	CASSGLAGEWYQETQYF
TRBD2	-	TRBJ2-1	TRBV5-1	TGCGCCAGCAGCTCCAGGCTAGCGGGAGTAAGTCGTGAGCAGTTCTTC	CASSSRLAGVSREQFF
-	-	TRBJ2-4	TRBV9	TGTGCCAGCAGCGTAGCGGCAGGAAGAGGCAAAAACATTCAGTACTTC	CASSVAAGRGKNIQYF
TRBD1	few	TRBJ2-5	TRBV7-9	TGTGCCAGCAGTCGAGGACAGGGCGGAGAGACCCAGTACTTC	CASSRGQGGETQYF
-	-	TRBJ2-6	TRBV6-2/TRBV6-3	TGTGCCAGCAGTTACAGTCCCTCTGGGGCCAACGTCCTGACTTTC	CASSYSPSGANVLTF
-	-	TRBJ2-7	TRBV2	TGTGCCAGCAGTGAAACAACTGGACTGATCTACGAGCAGTACTTC	CASSETTGLIYEQYF
TRBD2	-	TRBJ2-5	TRBV20-1	TGCAGTGCTAGAGATTTCGGGGGGGCAGAGACCCAGTACTTC	CSARDFGGAETQYF
-	-	TRBJ2-7	TRBV5-1	TGCGCCAGCAGCTTCGGAGGCAATCCCTACGAGCAGTACTTC	CASSFGGNPYEQYF
-	few	TRBJ1-1	TRBV6-5	TGTGCCAGCAGTACCCTCGAGATGAACACTGAAGCTTTCTTT	CASSTLEMNTEAFF
-	few	TRBJ2-3	TRBV28	TGTGCCAGCAGTTTATTTGGGACCGAAGGGGCGCCGGATACGCAGTATTTT	CASSLFGTEGAPDTQYF
-	-	TRBJ2-5	TRBV24-1	TGTGCCACCAGTGATCCGGGACGGGCGGTAGAGACCCAGTACTTC	CATSDPGRAVETQYF
-	-	TRBJ2-5	TRBV28	TGTGCCAGCAGACAAACAGGGTTAAAAGAGACCCAGTACTTC	CASRQTGLKETQYF
-	-	TRBJ1-1	TRBV18	TGTGCCAGCTCACCACCGTACCAGGGGAGTAAGGACACTGAAGCTTTCTTT	CASSPPYQGSKDTEAFF
-	few	TRBJ2-7	TRBV10-3	TGTGCCATCAGTGGAGCCCAGGGGGGCTCCTACGAGCAGTACTTC	CAISGAQGGSYEQYF
-	-	TRBJ2-5	TRBV4-1	TGCGCCAGCAGCCCGAGAGGGGATCAAGAGACCCAGTACTTC	CASSPRGDQETQYF
TRBD1	-	TRBJ1-2	TRBV29-1	TGCAGCGTTGACAGGGGGCTTGGCTACACCTTC	CSVDRGLGYTF
-	-	TRBJ2-2	TRBV7-3	TGTGCCAGCCGCGTCACCGGGGGATCCACCGGGGAGCTGTTTTTT	CASRVTGGSTGELFF
-	few	TRBJ2-5	TRBV29-1	TGCAGCGTTGGAGACGGGGAGCAGTACTTC	CSVGDGEQYF
TRBD2	few	TRBJ2-1	TRBV24-1	TGTGCCACCAGTGATAGGACTAGGAATGAGCAGTTCTTC	CATSDRTRNEQFF
TRBD1	once	TRBJ2-1	TRBV4-3	TGCGCCAGCAGCCAAGTTGGTCGGGCTACAGGGGCCTCCTACAATGAGCAGTTCTTC	CASSQVGRATGASYNEQFF
-	few	TRBJ2-5	TRBV12-3/TRBV12-4	TGTGCCAGCAGTTCCGAGCAATCAGGGGTTGAGACCCAGTACTTC	CASSSEQSGVETQYF
TRBD2	many	TRBJ2-7	TRBV7-6	TGTGCCAGCAGCTCCAGCGGGGGGTCTTACGAGCAGTACTTC	CASSSSGGSYEQYF
-	few	TRBJ2-7	TRBV12-3/TRBV12-4	TGTGCCAGCAGTTTGTACCCAGGACAGCCCCCTCTCGAGCAGTACTTC	CASSLYPGQPPLEQYF
TRBD2	-	TRBJ2-7	TRBV9	TGTGCCAGCAGCCGACAGGGTAGCGGGAGATACGAGCAGTACTTC	CASSRQGSGRYEQYF
-	few	TRBJ1-4	TRBV29-1	TGCAGCGTTGCGGGCGAGGGTTTGGGAAAACTGTTTTTT	CSVAGEGLGKLFF
TRBD1	-	TRBJ1-1	TRBV3-1	TGTGCCAGCAGCCTTGCCCTCAGGGGGGAAGCTTTCTTT	CASSLALRGEAFF
-	-	TRBJ2-6	TRBV12-3/TRBV12-4	TGTGCCAGCAGTGACACCCACTCTGGGGCCAACGTCCTGACTTTC	CASSDTHSGANVLTF
-	few	TRBJ2-1	TRBV9	TGTGCCAGCAGCACTCGACCAGGAAATGAGCAGTTCTTC	CASSTRPGNEQFF
-	few	TRBJ2-1	TRBV5-1	TGCGCCAGCAGAAGGGAACCGGCGAGCTCCTACAATGAGCAGTTCTTC	CASRREPASSYNEQFF
-	-	TRBJ1-1	TRBV4-1	TGCGCCAGCAGCCTATATGCGACAGTGAACACTGAAGCTTTCTTT	CASSLYATVNTEAFF
-	few	TRBJ2-7	TRBV6-5	TGTGCCAGCAGTTATTTTCAGGGACGGACCTACGAGCAGTACTTC	CASSYFQGRTYEQYF
-	-	TRBJ2-4	TRBV12-3/TRBV12-4	TGTGCCAGCAGTTTTGGGTTAGTCGGTTCATCAGCCAAAAACATTCAATACTTC	CASSFGLVGSSAKNIQYF
TRBD2	few	TRBJ2-1	TRBV7-2	TGTGCCAGCAGCTTAGATAATCTAGCGGGTAATGAGCAGTTCTTC	CASSLDNLAGNEQFF
TRBD1	few	TRBJ1-5	TRBV5-5	TGTGCCAGCAGCCAAAGACAGGGGGTCCAATTGCCCCAGCATTTT	CASSQRQGVQLPQHF
-	few	TRBJ1-2	TRBV6-5	TGTGCCAGCAGTTACCGTCCCAGGGGAGCGAACTATGGCTACACCTTC	CASSYRPRGANYGYTF
-	-	TRBJ2-7	TRBV2	TGTGCCAGCTTATCCCGGCGGGACTACGAGCAGTACTTC	CASLSRRDYEQYF
-	-	TRBJ2-7	TRBV5-6	TGTGCCAGCAGCTTGGAGTCAGACTACGAGCAGTACTTC	CASSLESDYEQYF